This entry describes one T cell receptor beta chain. Measured with immunoSEQ multiplex PCR; TCRdb has only the in-frame clones, and not every one. The data show 150,000 to 200,000 clones, over 65% seen once. These data are taken from a study of blood T cell repertoires in COVID-19. Study-wide background: PBMCs, B-cell-depleted T cells, or T cells provided the cDNA or gDNA that made up the material.

This CDR3 comprises 16 residues. Germline CDR1 reads ENHRY; CDR2 reads SYGVKD. This receptor was obtained from a person aged 65 to 85 with COVID-19, enrolled during active disease. Sequenced sample: peripheral blood. The chain combines TRBV10-3 with TRBJ1-1; perhaps TRBD1 as D (6 bases). CDR3: CTAGGGAGPSDAEAFF. The CDR3 bases are TGTACCGCTGGAGGGGGGGCCGGCCCCTCGGACGCTGAAGCTTTCTTT.